This T cell receptor beta chain appears in the sequencing data of a study of control samples from healthy donors and cancer patients. Germline loops: CDR1 SGHAT, CDR2 FQNNGV. The V gene lost 3 bases and the J gene lost 6 bases, with 12 bases spanning the gap. CDR3 length: 13 amino acids. Here immunoSEQ multiplex PCR was the method, and the copy in TCRdb shows in-frame clones only, minus some. The table includes around 110,000 clones, over 90% detected once. This TCR derives from a man aged 25-40 years in good health. The sequencing sample was made of blood. V usage is TRBV11-2 and J usage is TRBJ2-7; D uncertain. As DNA, the CDR3 is TGTGCCAGCAGCTTGGGGTTCTCGGGCGAGCAGTACGTC. It codes for CASSLGFSGEQYV.